One and the same sample provided the 19 T cell receptor beta chains below, sequenced in a study of T cell responses to AZD1222 COVID-19 vaccine. Sequencing used immunoSEQ multiplex PCR; TCRdb keeps in-frame clones, though not all of them. This repertoire shows more than 95,000 clones, about 90% found once; its top ten account for 6% to 8%. The sequencing here drew on peripheral blood, taken on day 0 of AZD1222 vaccination. Receptor source: an adult in good health.

This chain links TRBV4-2 with TRBJ2-1, with TRBD2 matching over 9 bases. Per germline, CDR1 LGHNA and CDR2 YNFKEQ. The V and J ends lost 2 bases and 7 bases, in that order; junction bases with no gene match: 9. This CDR3 spans 16 amino acids. This chain's CDR3 is CASSQNEASGVNEQFF. The CDR3 region has the DNA TGTGCCAGCAGCCAAAACGAGGCTAGCGGGGTAAATGAGCAGTTCTTC.

The rearrangement uses TRBV27 and TRBJ1-2; D is uncertain. V was cut by 6 bases and J by 8 bases, with 16 bases left in between. This CDR3 has 13 amino acids. Germline values: CDR1 MNHEY, CDR2 SMNVEV (reference sequence). The CDR3, as DNA: TGTGCCAGCAGCACAATGGGCGGGAGAGGCTACACCTTC. Its protein is CASSTMGGRGYTF.

The gene calls are TRBV28 and TRBJ1-5, with TRBD1 identical over 7 bases. The germline CDR1 and CDR2 sequences are MDHEN and SYDVKM. The CDR3 extends over 14 amino acids. V shed 6 bases and J 4 bases; nucleotides not matched to a gene: 6. The CDR3 DNA is TGTGCCAGCAGGACAGGGTTGGGGAATCAGCCCCAGCATTTT. It specifies CASRTGLGNQPQHF.

This clone was seen a few times. The chain carries TRBV21-1 and TRBJ1-5. TRBV21-1 is listed as a pseudogene. The CDR3 runs 15 residues. The CDR3 DNA reads as TGTGCCAGCAGCACAACCGGGACCATTCCTCAGCCCCAGCATTTT. This encodes CASSTTGTIPQPQHF.

This chain uses TRBV5-1 with TRBJ2-7, with D tentatively TRBD2 (6 bases). With 2 bases removed from V and 2 bases from J, the gap between germline ends came to 14 bases. The CDR3 is 15 residues long. CDR1 is SGHRS, CDR2 YFSETQ, per germline. CDR3: CASSFGGQGAYEQYF. The CDR3, as DNA: TGCGCCAGCAGCTTTGGAGGGCAGGGCGCCTACGAGCAGTACTTC.

This clone has more than one count but fewer than ten. This sequence joins TRBV7-9 and TRBJ2-5, with D perhaps being TRBD1 or TRBD2 (6 bases each). CDR1 and CDR2 (germline): SEHNR, FQNEAQ (reference sequence). The CDR3 loop spans 15 amino acids. The germline V and J ends were trimmed by 2 bases and 5 bases, with 15 bases remaining between them. For the CDR3, the DNA is TGTGCCAGCAGCTTATACGGGGGCGGTGAGGAGACCCAGTACTTC. Residues: CASSLYGGGEETQYF.

CDR3 bases: TGTGCCAGCAGCCCGTTGACGTTAGAACCGGGACAGGCGGCCGGGGAGCTGTTTTTT. Protein: CASSPLTLEPGQAAGELFF. The V gene is TRBV7-3, the J gene TRBJ2-2; 8 bases map to TRBD1. V lost 5 bases and J lost 6; bases outside the gene matches: 20. The CDR3 consists of 19 residues. Germline V gene data show CDR1 as SGHTA and CDR2 as FQGTGA.

The rearrangement uses TRBV27 and TRBJ1-6; a weak D match, TRBD1 (6 bases). This CDR3 has 15 residues. With 5 bases removed from V and 6 bases from J, the gap between germline ends came to 14 bases. Germline CDR1 MNHEY, CDR2 SMNVEV (reference sequence). Here the CDR3 reads CASSRRQDLNSPLHF. The DNA for the CDR3 is TGTGCCAGCAGTCGACGACAGGATCTTAATTCACCCCTCCACTTT.

The chain recombines TRBV7-8 with TRBJ2-7; D might be TRBD1 (5 bases). This CDR3 spans 13 amino acids. Germline CDR1 is SGHVS and CDR2 is FQNEAQ. Trimming pared 3 bases from V and 1 base from J, leaving 7 bases between. The DNA for the CDR3 is TGTGCCAGCAGCTTTCAGGGATCCTACGAGCAGTACTTC. It specifies CASSFQGSYEQYF.

The chain is built from TRBV6-5 and TRBJ1-5; 7 nucleotides agree with TRBD1. V was clipped by 5 bases and J by 5 bases; unmatched bases: 6. This CDR3 is 14 amino acids long. Germline V gene data show CDR1 as MNHEY and CDR2 as SVGAGI. As DNA, the CDR3 is TGTGCCAGCAGTCACAGGGGTTTGGATCAGCCCCAGCATTTT. Translating it yields CASSHRGLDQPQHF.

V usage is TRBV5-5 and J usage is TRBJ2-2; D call uncertain. The CDR3 is made up of 14 amino acids. V dropped 7 bases and J dropped 4 bases, with 14 bases sitting between them. Germline V gives CDR1 SGHKS, CDR2 YYEKEE (reference sequence). CDR3: CASCSGMVTGELFF. CDR3 in DNA: TGTGCCAGCTGCAGTGGGATGGTCACCGGGGAGCTGTTTTTT.

This clone was counted once. This rearrangement joins TRBV9 to TRBJ1-4; the D gene is possibly TRBD1 (5 bases). CDR1 is SGDLS, CDR2 YYNGEE, per germline. The CDR3 runs to 15 residues. Trimming took 4 bases from V and 8 from J, leaving 18 bases between them. CDR3 in amino acids: CASSSFNRLREKLFF. The CDR3 DNA is TGTGCCAGCAGCTCTTTTAACAGGTTGAGGGAAAAACTGTTTTTT.

CDR3 amino acids: CASSHSSRQGQPQHF. The CDR3 region has the DNA TGTGCCAGCTCACATTCCAGCCGACAGGGTCAGCCCCAGCATTTT. The genes are TRBV18 and TRBJ1-5; TRBD1 agrees at 7 bases. This CDR3 is built from 15 residues. The V gene end was trimmed by 4 bases and the J gene end by 6 bases; junction bases not matched to a gene: 9. Germline V gene data show CDR1 as KGHSH and CDR2 as LQKENI.

This chain joins TRBV28 and TRBJ1-6, with D hard to call. V was pared by 3 bases and J by 6 bases, with 0 bases between. The V gene's germline CDR1 is MDHEN and CDR2 SYDVKM. CDR3 length: 11 residues. The CDR3 region has the DNA TGTGCCAGCAGTTTTAATTCACCCCTCCACTTT. Translation gives CASSFNSPLHF.

The chain recombines TRBV7-2 with TRBJ1-2, with D possibly matching TRBD1 (5 bases). This CDR3 region has 13 residues. The ends were cut back, 2 bases at V and 3 bases at J, with 7 bases in the middle. Per germline, CDR1 SGHTA and CDR2 FQGNSA. The CDR3 nucleotides read TGTGCCAGCAGCTTATCGGGACACTATGGCTACACCTTC. Translating it yields CASSLSGHYGYTF.

This chain uses TRBV7-2 with TRBJ2-7, with 10 bases that match TRBD2. With V trimmed by 1 base and J by 3 bases, 3 bases remained unmatched. The CDR3 runs to 15 residues. CDR1 and CDR2 (germline): SGHTA, FQGNSA. CDR3 DNA: TGTGCCAGCAGCTTAGGCCTAGCGGGGGACTACGAGCAGTACTTC. Its translation is CASSLGLAGDYEQYF.

The chain is built from TRBV28 and TRBJ1-1; D may be TRBD1 (5 bases). There are 12 residues in the CDR3. The germline V and J ends were trimmed by 7 bases and 11 bases, with 17 bases remaining between them. Per the germline V gene, CDR1 is MDHEN and CDR2 is SYDVKM. CDR3 loop: CASTAKGWGAFF. CDR3 coding DNA: TGTGCCAGCACCGCGAAGGGGTGGGGGGCTTTCTTT.

This clone has just one count. The rearrangement links TRBV29-1 to TRBJ1-2; 8 bases fit TRBD1. The V and J ends lost 5 bases and 4 bases, in that order; junction bases with no gene match: 6. This CDR3 contains 13 residues. CDR1 and CDR2 (germline): SQVTM, ANQGSEA. CDR3 nucleotides: TGCAGCGTTCTAAGGACAGGGTCCTATGGCTACACCTTC. It is translated as CSVLRTGSYGYTF.

This chain uses TRBV6-5 with TRBJ2-1, with D possibly matching TRBD2 (5 bases). This CDR3 contains 12 residues. Looked up from germline, CDR1 is MNHEY and CDR2 is SVGAGI. V lost 2 bases and J lost 12, with 11 bases in between. The CDR3 protein is CASSYLEGAQFF. CDR3 in DNA: TGTGCCAGCAGTTACCTAGAGGGCGCGCAGTTCTTC.